The TCR beta chain under discussion was sequenced for a study of cytomegalovirus exposure and HLA in healthy donors. Study-level findings and limits: Apart from CMV serostatus, no immune exposure information was available.

The junction had 5 bases not matched to a gene; V was cut back by 5 bases and J by 4 bases. This CDR3 comprises 15 residues. Germline assignment: CDR1 MNHEY and CDR2 SVGAGI. This PCR relied on a set of 60 Vbeta primers and 13 Jbeta primers. Authors' methods: A later analysis counted 65 million to 95 million unique TCR beta chains, around 10 million shared. Only in-frame clones appear in the TCRdb table, and some are missing; sequencing was by immunoSEQ multiplex PCR. That table furnishes V, J and clone size, whereas the DNA furnished D and trimming. The sample holds 85,000 to 120,000 clones; roughly four fifths are singletons and the top ten take roughly 9.1%. Regarding this clone: Antigen specificity is unknown.

This receptor was obtained from a male donor in good health and CMV-seropositive. Sequenced sample: PBMCs. The rearrangement links TRBV6-5 to TRBJ1-3; TRBD1 matches at 10 bases. CDR3 sequence (DNA): TGTGCCAGCAGTACGACAGGGGGCGGAGGAAACACCATATATTTT. As protein: CASSTTGGGGNTIYF.